What follows describes a single TCR beta chain. Its antigen remains unknown. From RNA transcripts, TCR beta CDR3 regions were amplified. Primed by the HTBI set, a first-round RT-PCR was run on the TCR CDR3. TCRdb analysed the multiplex PCR reads with MiXCR anew, one entry per CDR3 protein. The table includes 400,000 to 450,000 distinct CDR3 sequences, 14% to 15% detected once. This sample is part of a study of T cells in Graves' hyperthyroidism and ophthalmopathy. Study findings and constraints: Ophthalmopathy could be told apart from stable hyperthyroidism with a 13 V-J model. With a median lead of around 6.7 months before onset, the model predicted ophthalmopathy.

The sample was blood. The source of this sequence is a man aged 18 to 30 with Graves' ophthalmopathy.

The CDR3 here is CASSFGQGWADTQYF. The CDR3 region has the DNA TGTGCCAGCAGCTTTGGACAGGGTTGGGCAGATACGCAGTATTTT. This chain connects TRBV7-8 to TRBJ2-3; 8 bases are shared with TRBD1. With V trimmed by 3 bases and J by 4 bases, 6 bases remained unmatched. Germline CDR1 SGHVS, CDR2 FQNEAQ. CDR3 length: 15 amino acids.